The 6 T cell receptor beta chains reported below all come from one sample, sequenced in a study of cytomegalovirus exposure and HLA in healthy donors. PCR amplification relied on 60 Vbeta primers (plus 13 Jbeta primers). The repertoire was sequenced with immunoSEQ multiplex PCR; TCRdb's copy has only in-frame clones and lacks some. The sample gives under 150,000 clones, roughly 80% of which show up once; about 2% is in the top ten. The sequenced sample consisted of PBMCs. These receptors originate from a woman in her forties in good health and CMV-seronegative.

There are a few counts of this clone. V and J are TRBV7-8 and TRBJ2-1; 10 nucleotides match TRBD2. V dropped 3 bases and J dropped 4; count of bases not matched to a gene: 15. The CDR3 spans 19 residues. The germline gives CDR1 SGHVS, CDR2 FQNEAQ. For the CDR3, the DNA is TGTGCCAGCAGCTTTAGTCGGGTCCCGAAGCGGGGGGGATACAATGAGCAGTTCTTC. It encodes CASSFSRVPKRGGYNEQFF.

CDR3 in DNA: TGTGCCAGTAGTATCTTTAGCGGCGGATACAATGAGCAGTTCTTC. Its translation: CASSIFSGGYNEQFF. The V call is TRBV19, the J call TRBJ2-1; a possible D gene is TRBD2 (6 bases). Germline V gene sequence: CDR1 LNHDA, CDR2 SQIVND (reference sequence). Deletions cut 3 bases from V and 4 bases from J, with 13 bases between. The CDR3 spans 15 residues.

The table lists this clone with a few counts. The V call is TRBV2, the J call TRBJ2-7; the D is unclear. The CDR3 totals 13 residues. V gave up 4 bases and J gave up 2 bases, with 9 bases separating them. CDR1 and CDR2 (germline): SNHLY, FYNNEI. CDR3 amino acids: CASSVGSAYEQYF. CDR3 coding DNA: TGTGCCAGCAGTGTTGGCAGTGCCTACGAGCAGTACTTC.

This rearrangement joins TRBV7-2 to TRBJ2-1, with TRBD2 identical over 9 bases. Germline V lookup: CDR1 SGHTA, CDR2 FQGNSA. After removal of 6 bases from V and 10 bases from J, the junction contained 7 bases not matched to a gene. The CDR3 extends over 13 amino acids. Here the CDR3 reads CASRRALAGEQFF. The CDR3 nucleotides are TGTGCCAGCAGGAGGGCCCTAGCGGGGGAGCAGTTCTTC.

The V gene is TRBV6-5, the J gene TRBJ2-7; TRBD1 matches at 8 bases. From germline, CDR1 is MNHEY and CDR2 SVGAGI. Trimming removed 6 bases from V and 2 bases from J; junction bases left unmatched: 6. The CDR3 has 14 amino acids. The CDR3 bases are TGTGCCAGCAGCTTAGACAGGGGCCCCTACGAGCAGTACTTC. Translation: CASSLDRGPYEQYF.

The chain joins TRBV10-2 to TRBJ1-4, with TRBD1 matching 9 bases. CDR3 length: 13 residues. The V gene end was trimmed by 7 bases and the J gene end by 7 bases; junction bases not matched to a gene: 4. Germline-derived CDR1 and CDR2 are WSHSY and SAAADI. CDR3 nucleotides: TGCGCCAGCATGGACAGGGGAAGTGAAAAACTGTTTTTT. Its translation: CASMDRGSEKLFF.